This entry describes one TCR beta chain. Its matching antigen is unknown. These data originate in a study of T cell responses to AZD1222 COVID-19 vaccine. Whole-study context: Second-dose schedules of about 4 or about 12 weeks were combined. Points from the study as a whole: Reports say nearly half of spike-specific TCRs go after unmutated variant regions. In a largely white British group with more females than males, clonal diversity was possibly underestimated.

TCRdb's table, derived via immunoSEQ multiplex PCR, lists solely in-frame clones and lacks some. The sample lists 150,000 to 200,000 clones, more than 85% occurring once. In germline, CDR1 is SQVTM, CDR2 ANQGSEA. The CDR3 extends over 16 amino acids. V shed 6 bases, J shed 0 bases, and the junction held 9 bases outside the gene matches. The source was peripheral blood, collected on day 0 of AZD1222 vaccination. The chain is built from TRBV29-1 and TRBJ2-5, with TRBD2 matching over 11 bases. The source of this sequence is an adult in good health. The CDR3 DNA reads TGCAGCGTAACTAGGCTGGGACTAGCGGACCAAGAGACCCAGTACTTC. Translated: CSVTRLGLADQETQYF. The entire variable domain, with the rest obtained from reference TRBV29-1 and TRBJ2-5, is as follows: SAVISQKPSRDICQRGTSLTIQCQVDSQVTMMFWYRQQPGQSLTLIATANQGSEATYESGFVIDKFPISRPNLTFSTLTVSNMSPEDSSIYLCSVTRLGLADQETQYFGPGTRLLVL.